This entry lists 16 T cell receptor beta chains sequenced from one sample in a study of blood T cell repertoires in COVID-19. Sequenced by immunoSEQ multiplex PCR; TCRdb stores in-frame clones only, minus some. The data show under 350,000 clones, with approximately 86% seen just once and 4% to 5% held by the top ten. Specimen: PBMCs or T cells enriched from blood (not recorded which). Receptors were obtained from a woman in her thirties or forties with acute COVID-19.

The J gene is TRBJ1-6, the V gene TRBV7-9; tentatively, D is TRBD1 (6 bases). The germline CDR1 and CDR2 sequences are SEHNR and FQNEAQ (reference sequence). There are 15 residues in the CDR3. Trimming shortened V by 4 bases and J by 7 bases, and 14 bases separated the two germline ends. Here the CDR3 DNA reads TGTGCCAGCAGCTCCGCAGGGGTGTGGAATTCACCCCTCCACTTT. It specifies CASSSAGVWNSPLHF.

The CDR3 region is CATWETGELFF. The DNA for the CDR3 is TGTGCCACCTGGGAGACCGGGGAGCTGTTTTTT. The rearrangement uses TRBV24-1 and TRBJ2-2, with D maybe TRBD2 (5 bases). Deletions cut 9 bases from V and 5 bases from J, with 6 bases between. The CDR3 sequence is 11 residues long. CDR1 and CDR2 (germline): KGHDR, SFDVKD.

This sequence joins TRBV11-2 and TRBJ1-4; 7 bases line up with TRBD1. Germline lookup yields CDR1 SGHAT and CDR2 FQNNGV. V dropped 1 base and J dropped 4; count of bases not matched to a gene: 3. The CDR3 is made up of 15 amino acids. The CDR3 region has the DNA TGTGCCAGCAGCTTAGCGGGGACAGTTAATGAAAAACTGTTTTTT. As protein: CASSLAGTVNEKLFF.

The rearrangement links TRBV12-5 to TRBJ2-1, with D maybe TRBD2 (5 bases). The germline CDR1 and CDR2 sequences are LGHNT and FRNRAP. The CDR3 contains 19 residues. V lost 1 base and J lost 0, with 19 bases in between. The DNA for the CDR3 is TGTGCTAGTGGTTTGGGATATGGAGGAGCACCAAGCTCCTACAATGAGCAGTTCTTC. This codes for CASGLGYGGAPSSYNEQFF. Combining the CDR3 with reference TRBV12-5 and TRBJ2-1 gives the whole variable domain DARVTQTPRHKVTEMGQEVTMRCQPILGHNTVFWYRQTMMQGLELLAYFRNRAPLDDSGMPKDRFSAEMPDATLATLKIQPSEPRDSAVYFCASGLGYGGAPSSYNEQFFGPGTRLTVL.

The rearrangement joins TRBV5-1 to TRBJ2-7, with 10 bases fitting TRBD2. Per the germline V gene, CDR1 is SGHRS and CDR2 is YFSETQ. V trimming: 4 bases; J trimming: 2 bases; junction bases outside the gene matches: 3. This CDR3 region has 14 residues. The CDR3 DNA reads as TGCGCCAGCAGCGAGACTAGCGGGCCCTACGAGCAGTACTTC. It encodes CASSETSGPYEQYF.

J is TRBJ2-3 and V is TRBV18; TRBD2 agrees at 11 bases. The CDR3 is 15 amino acids. CDR1 is KGHSH, CDR2 LQKENI, per germline. V shed 6 bases, J shed 2 bases, and the junction held 4 bases outside the gene matches. The CDR3: CASSQLAGDTDTQYF. The CDR3 coding sequence is TGTGCCAGCTCTCAACTAGCGGGAGACACAGATACGCAGTATTTT.

The chain links TRBV7-8 to TRBJ1-6; perhaps TRBD1 as D (6 bases). Trimming removed 0 bases from V and 10 bases from J, with 16 bases in between. This CDR3 is 16 amino acids long. CDR1 SGHVS and CDR2 FQNEAQ come from the germline V gene. CDR3 residues: CASSLALGRGRSPLHF. As DNA, the CDR3 is TGTGCCAGCAGCTTAGCGCTTGGCAGGGGTAGATCACCCCTCCACTTT.

CDR3 region: CASSLDRGTSVFNEQFF. The CDR3 nucleotides are TGTGCCAGCAGCTTAGACCGCGGGACTAGTGTGTTCAATGAGCAGTTCTTC. The rearrangement joins TRBV7-9 to TRBJ2-1; TRBD2 agrees at 8 bases. CDR3 length: 17 residues. The ends lost 1 base at V and 6 bases at J; junction bases unmatched: 11. CDR1 and CDR2 (germline): SEHNR, FQNEAQ (reference sequence).

The J gene is TRBJ2-7, the V gene TRBV25-1, with D uncertain. Per germline, CDR1 MGHDK and CDR2 SYGVNS. CDR3 size: 11 residues. V lost 1 base and J lost 6, with 4 bases in between. The CDR3 loop is CASSEFREQYF. CDR3 nucleotides: TGTGCCAGCAGTGAATTCCGCGAGCAGTACTTC.

This rearrangement joins TRBV19 to TRBJ1-1; tentatively, D is TRBD1 (5 bases). CDR3 size: 15 residues. Germline V gene data show CDR1 as LNHDA and CDR2 as SQIVND (reference sequence). The ends were cut back, 1 base at V and 9 bases at J, with 18 bases in the middle. The CDR3 here is CASSIALQGEGQAFF. CDR3 sequence (DNA): TGTGCCAGTAGTATAGCCCTCCAAGGGGAGGGTCAAGCTTTCTTT.

The chain joins TRBV4-3 to TRBJ2-3, with 7 bases that match TRBD2. V dropped 4 bases and J dropped 0; count of bases not matched to a gene: 7. The length of the CDR3 is 16 residues. Germline V lookup: CDR1 LGHNA, CDR2 YSLEER. DNA for the CDR3: TGCGCCAGCAGCCCCACCGGGACTACTAGCACAGATACGCAGTATTTT. As protein: CASSPTGTTSTDTQYF.

V is TRBV1 and J is TRBJ2-1; the table's D gene call, TRBD2, was not cross checked with the DNA. TRBV1 has pseudogene status. The CDR3 length is 15 residues. The CDR3 here is CTSSYLAGDYNEQFF. CDR3 DNA sequence: TGCACCAGCAGCTACCTAGCGGGGGATTACAATGAGCAGTTCTTC.

The gene calls are TRBV6-5 and TRBJ1-1; a possible D gene is TRBD1 (6 bases). Trimming cost V 9 bases and J 7 bases, with 18 bases left between them. This CDR3 has 13 residues. The germline CDR1 and CDR2 sequences are MNHEY and SVGAGI. The CDR3 nucleotides are TGTGCCAGTATGAGGGGGGGCTTTGATGAAGCTTTCTTT. Encoded protein: CASMRGGFDEAFF.

The sample holds one count of this clone. The CDR3 sequence is CASSPKTSGGYNEQFF. The CDR3 DNA is TGTGCCAGCAGTCCCAAGACTAGCGGGGGCTACAATGAGCAGTTCTTC. The chain uses TRBV27 and TRBJ2-1; 12 bases fit TRBD2. The CDR3 has 16 residues. Trimming at V came to 5 bases and at J to 3 bases, leaving 5 bases not matched to a gene. The germline V gene encodes CDR1 MNHEY and CDR2 SMNVEV (reference sequence).

This clone was counted a few times. The chain carries TRBV11-2 and TRBJ1-3, with a tentative D call TRBD1 (6 bases). The germline V gene encodes CDR1 SGHAT and CDR2 FQNNGV. This CDR3 region has 16 residues. V lost 3 bases and J lost 2, with 14 bases in between. The CDR3 DNA sequence: TGTGCCAGCAGCTTCATGCCAGGGGTGGCTGGAAACACCATATATTTT. This translates into CASSFMPGVAGNTIYF.

This chain connects TRBV4-3 to TRBJ2-7, with 7 nucleotides matching TRBD1. Losses at the gene ends were 4 bases for V and 0 bases for J; bases not matched to a gene: 9. Germline V gene lookup returns CDR1 LGHNA and CDR2 YSLEER. This CDR3 is built from 16 residues. CDR3 region: CASSRATGAPSYEQYF. The CDR3 DNA reads TGCGCCAGCAGCCGAGCAACAGGGGCCCCCTCCTACGAGCAGTACTTC.